This T cell receptor (beta chain) was sequenced for a study of T cells in narcolepsy. TCRdb keeps only in-frame clones here, not all; method: immunoSEQ multiplex PCR. The table includes roughly 35,000 clones, 80% detected once. Regarding this clone: As yet, its antigen is unknown.

Study-level results: Autoreactive HCRT-specific and TRIB2-specific clonotypes were marked in same-patient CSF-versus-blood CD4+ comparisons. Blood of same and different patients, but not healthy controls, reportedly held recurring autoreactive clonotypes.

The sample consisted of memory (CD45RA-) CD4+ T cells from blood. This clonotype originated in a human donor in good health.

CDR3 coding DNA: TGTGCCAGCAGCAAAGCGCTACAGACTCTACCTAATTCCAATCAGCCCCAGCATTTT. This translates into CASSKALQTLPNSNQPQHF. The J gene is TRBJ1-5, the V gene TRBV21-1. TRBV21-1 is labeled a pseudogene. This CDR3 has 19 amino acids.